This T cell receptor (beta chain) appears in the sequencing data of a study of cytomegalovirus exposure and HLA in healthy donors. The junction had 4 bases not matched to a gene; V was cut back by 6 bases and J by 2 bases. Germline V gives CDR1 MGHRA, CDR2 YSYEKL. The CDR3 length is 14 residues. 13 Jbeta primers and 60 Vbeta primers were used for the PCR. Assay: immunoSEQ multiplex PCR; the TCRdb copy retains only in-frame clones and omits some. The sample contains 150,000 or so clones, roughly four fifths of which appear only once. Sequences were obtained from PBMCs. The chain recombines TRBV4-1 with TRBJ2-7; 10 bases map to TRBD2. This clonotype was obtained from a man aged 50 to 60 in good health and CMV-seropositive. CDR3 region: CASRRTSGTYEQYF. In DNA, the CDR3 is TGCGCCAGCAGGCGGACTAGCGGAACCTACGAGCAGTACTTC.